Below are 23 T cell receptor beta chains sequenced from a single sample in a study of CD8 T cells in Susac syndrome. With random hexamers, reverse transcription was performed on roughly 0.5 to 1 ug of RNA. A single record per CDR3 protein comes from TCRdb applying MiXCR to the immunoSEQ multiplex PCR reads. Seen here are just under 150,000 distinct CDR3 sequences, around 94% observed once, and the top ten hold 0.075% to 0.1%. Source material: CD4+ T cells from PBMCs. Receptors were obtained from a human donor in good health.

The CDR3 sequence is CASSRAGTGGLSSYEQYF. DNA of the CDR3: TGTGCCAGCTCAAGAGCCGGGACAGGGGGACTCAGCTCCTACGAGCAGTACTTC. V is TRBV18 and J is TRBJ2-7; TRBD1 aligns across 11 bases. Germline values: CDR1 KGHSH, CDR2 LQKENI. The V gene end was trimmed by 5 bases and the J gene end by 0 bases; junction bases not matched to a gene: 12. The CDR3 has 18 residues.

The rearrangement links TRBV10-1 to TRBJ2-3, with 11 bases identical to TRBD2. Germline V lookup: CDR1 WNHNN, CDR2 SYGVQD (reference sequence). The CDR3 extends over 17 amino acids. After removal of 4 bases from V and 2 bases from J, the junction contained 8 bases not matched to a gene. The CDR3 bases are TGCGCCAGCAGTGGCCCGGGACTAGCGGATCACACAGATACGCAGTATTTT. It specifies CASSGPGLADHTDTQYF.

The chain couples TRBV12-3 or TRBV12-4 to TRBJ2-7, with TRBD2 identical over 7 bases. The CDR3 extends over 14 amino acids. J gave up 7 bases and V 3 bases, and 9 bases lay outside the gene matches. The CDR3 is CASSLPGGAGEQYF. The CDR3 DNA follows: TGTGCCAGCAGTTTGCCGGGAGGAGCGGGGGAGCAGTACTTC.

This clonotype came up once. The rearrangement links TRBV15 to TRBJ2-7; D might be TRBD2 (6 bases). Trimming cost V 5 bases and J 7 bases, with 12 bases left between them. CDR1 LNHNV and CDR2 YYDKDF come from the germline V gene (reference sequence). The CDR3 contains 12 residues. The CDR3 spells CATSPIGSEQYF. The CDR3 region has the DNA TGTGCCACCAGCCCCATCGGGAGTGAGCAGTACTTC.

The CDR3 protein is CASRHIEREWVINEQFF. CDR3 nucleotides: TGCGCCAGCAGACACATAGAGCGGGAGTGGGTAATAAATGAGCAGTTCTTC. This chain connects TRBV4-1 to TRBJ2-1, with TRBD2 identical over 8 bases. The V gene's germline CDR1 is MGHRA and CDR2 YSYEKL. Trimming removed 6 bases from V and 7 bases from J; junction bases left unmatched: 17. CDR3 length: 17 amino acids.

The chain combines TRBV4-2 with TRBJ2-6, with 8 bases identical to TRBD1. Germline V gene sequence: CDR1 LGHNA, CDR2 YNFKEQ. This CDR3 region has 19 residues. V lost 4 bases and J lost 1; bases outside the gene matches: 12. CDR3 nucleotides: TGTGCCAGCAGCCGCCCCTCCGGGACAGGCTGGTCTGGGGCCAACGTCCTGACTTTC. It codes for CASSRPSGTGWSGANVLTF.

The chain is built from TRBV9 and TRBJ1-1; 7 nucleotides line up with TRBD1. Germline trimming cut 4 bases from V and 4 bases from J; bases unmatched to any gene: 7. The CDR3 extends over 14 amino acids. Germline assignment: CDR1 SGDLS and CDR2 YYNGEE. CDR3 sequence reads: CASSQRQGSTEAFF. In DNA, the CDR3 is TGTGCCAGCAGCCAACGACAGGGAAGCACTGAAGCTTTCTTT.

The rearrangement uses TRBV20-1 and TRBJ1-3; TRBD1 matches 7 bases. The CDR3 length is 12 residues. The germline V gene has CDR1 DFQATT and CDR2 SNEGSKA (reference sequence). DNA of the CDR3: TGCAGCAAGCAGGGGGCTGGAAACACCATATATTTT. Protein: CSKQGAGNTIYF.

The rearrangement uses TRBV6-2 or TRBV6-3 and TRBJ2-1; 8 nucleotides line up with TRBD2. Trimming removed 3 bases from V and 0 bases from J; junction bases left unmatched: 16. Germline values: CDR1 MNHEY, CDR2 SVGEGT. The CDR3 extends over 20 amino acids. CDR3 coding DNA: TGTGCCAGCAGTTATATGGTCGGGAGGGCGACCCCGAGCTCCTACAATGAGCAGTTCTTC. Its translation is CASSYMVGRATPSSYNEQFF.

This sequence joins TRBV7-9 and TRBJ2-2, with D perhaps TRBD2 (5 bases). In germline, CDR1 is SEHNR, CDR2 FQNEAQ (reference sequence). CDR3 size: 18 residues. Trimming removed 4 bases at V and 5 bases at J, with 23 bases between. The CDR3 nucleotides are TGTGCCAGCAGCTCTCCGGGGTGGGCCGGAAGGACGACCGGGGAGCTGTTTTTT. Its protein is CASSSPGWAGRTTGELFF. The variable domain in full, completed from reference TRBV7-9 and TRBJ2-2, reads DTGVSQNPRHKITKRGQNVTFRCDPISEHNRLYWYRQTLGQGPEFLTYFQNEAQLEKSRLLSDRFSAERPKGSFSTLEIQRTEQGDSAMYLCASSSPGWAGRTTGELFFGEGSRLTVL.

The V call is TRBV29-1, the J call TRBJ2-5; 7 nucleotides match TRBD2. CDR1 and CDR2 (germline): SQVTM, ANQGSEA. This CDR3 is built from 12 residues. Trimming cost V 6 bases and J 4 bases; bases outside gene matches: 5. The DNA of the CDR3 is TGCAGCGTCTCGACTAGCCGAGAGACCCAGTACTTC. This encodes CSVSTSRETQYF.

The chain links TRBV2 to TRBJ2-2, with D unclear. The V gene's germline CDR1 is SNHLY and CDR2 FYNNEI. This CDR3 contains 14 residues. The V end lost 7 bases, the J end lost 2 bases, and 11 bases lay between the germline ends. The CDR3 region has the DNA TGTGCCAGCAATCTAGGCCAAAACACCGGGGAGCTGTTTTTT. The encoded protein is CASNLGQNTGELFF.

This chain links TRBV7-9 with TRBJ2-3; 10 positions agree with TRBD2. Germline V CDR1 and CDR2: SEHNR, FQNEAQ (reference sequence). The CDR3 runs 14 residues. J gave up 4 bases and V 8 bases, and 6 bases lay outside the gene matches. CDR3 sequence reads: CASPSSGSADTQYF. The CDR3 DNA reads TGTGCCAGCCCCTCTAGCGGGAGTGCAGATACGCAGTATTTT.

This clonotype was recorded once. The chain recombines TRBV4-1 with TRBJ2-3; D is ambiguous. This CDR3 is built from 14 residues. Germline V gene data show CDR1 as MGHRA and CDR2 as YSYEKL. V gave up 1 base and J gave up 1 base, with 6 bases separating them. In nucleotides, the CDR3 is TGCGCCAGCAGCCAAGCGGATGGCACAGATACGCAGTATTTT. Translated, it gives CASSQADGTDTQYF.

This clonotype was observed once. This chain links TRBV19 with TRBJ2-1; D is perhaps TRBD2 (6 bases). The CDR3 runs 15 residues. V lost 6 bases and J lost 0, with 12 bases in between. The germline V gene encodes CDR1 LNHDA and CDR2 SQIVND (reference sequence). Here the CDR3 reads CASRTTSRSYNEQFF. CDR3 DNA sequence: TGTGCCAGTAGGACAACTAGCCGCTCCTACAATGAGCAGTTCTTC.

The chain uses TRBV30 and TRBJ2-2; possibly TRBD1 for D (6 bases). The ends were cut back, 3 bases at V and 8 bases at J, with 10 bases in the middle. This CDR3 comprises 12 residues. The germline CDR1 and CDR2 sequences are GTSNPN and SVGIG (reference sequence). The CDR3 loop is CAWSLRGGELFF. The CDR3 coding sequence is TGTGCCTGGAGCCTCAGGGGAGGGGAGCTGTTTTTT.

V and J are TRBV7-9 and TRBJ2-7; 13 bases line up with TRBD2. This CDR3 region has 15 residues. Germline V gene lookup returns CDR1 SEHNR and CDR2 FQNEAQ (reference sequence). J lost 7 bases, V lost 3 bases, and 6 bases had no gene match. The CDR3 DNA reads TGTGCCAGCAGCTTCGGGACTAGCGGGACGTGGGAGCAGTACTTC. Translated, it gives CASSFGTSGTWEQYF.

The chain employs TRBV2 and TRBJ2-7; D uncertain. The CDR3 runs 13 residues. Germline CDR1 is SNHLY and CDR2 is FYNNEI. Trimming shortened V by 7 bases and J by 6 bases, and 16 bases separated the two germline ends. The CDR3 here is CASNLGPVLEQYF. CDR3 nucleotide sequence: TGTGCCAGCAACCTCGGCCCTGTCCTCGAGCAGTACTTC.

V gene TRBV28 combines with J gene TRBJ2-5; TRBD1 matches at 8 bases. This CDR3 contains 13 residues. Trimming at V came to 5 bases and at J to 5 bases, leaving 4 bases not matched to a gene. The germline V gene has CDR1 MDHEN and CDR2 SYDVKM. CDR3 protein: CASSITGGETQYF. CDR3 nucleotides: TGTGCCAGCAGTATAACAGGGGGGGAGACCCAGTACTTC.

The rearrangement uses TRBV30 and TRBJ1-1; 7 bases are a match to TRBD1. This CDR3 contains 14 residues. The germline V gene encodes CDR1 GTSNPN and CDR2 SVGIG (reference sequence). V lost 1 base to trimming and J lost 5 bases; unmatched junction nucleotides: 7. The CDR3 protein is CAWSGPRGATEAFF. The DNA for the CDR3 is TGTGCCTGGAGTGGACCCAGGGGGGCGACTGAAGCTTTCTTT.

The chain uses TRBV7-2 and TRBJ2-3; the match to TRBD2 covers 10 bases. CDR1 is SGHTA and CDR2 is FQGNSA in the germline V gene. Trimming at V came to 4 bases and at J to 4 bases, leaving 2 bases not matched to a gene. CDR3 length equals 14 residues. CDR3 amino acids: CASSSLAGADTQYF. CDR3 sequence (DNA): TGTGCCAGCAGCTCGCTAGCGGGAGCAGATACGCAGTATTTT.

The rearrangement uses TRBV20-1 and TRBJ2-2, with TRBD2 identical over 12 bases. Germline V lookup: CDR1 DFQATT, CDR2 SNEGSKA (reference sequence). The V and J ends lost 2 bases and 4 bases, in that order; junction bases with no gene match: 5. The CDR3 is made up of 16 amino acids. The CDR3 region is CSARPSGRVSTGELFF. The CDR3 DNA sequence: TGCAGTGCTAGACCTAGCGGGAGGGTTAGCACCGGGGAGCTGTTTTTT.

The CDR3 DNA reads as TGTGCCAGCAGCCAAGATAAGCGGGAGGGCCGCACCTACGAGCAGTACTTC. This gives the protein CASSQDKREGRTYEQYF. V gene TRBV14 combines with J gene TRBJ2-7, with 10 positions matching TRBD2. The germline CDR1 and CDR2 sequences are SGHDN and FVKESK. This CDR3 contains 17 residues. The V gene end was trimmed by 0 bases and the J gene end by 2 bases; junction bases not matched to a gene: 7.